This TCR beta chain was identified in a study of T cell responses to AZD1222 COVID-19 vaccine. Notes on the study in general: There were repertoire samples only from the period after the peak T cell response. Clonal diversity may have been underestimated, and the donors were mostly white British, with more females than males.

Points on this clone: No antigen is known for it.

Germline V gives CDR1 SGHRS, CDR2 YFSETQ. Trimming removed 0 bases from V and 5 bases from J, with 9 bases in between. The CDR3 is 13 residues long. Clones were read by immunoSEQ multiplex PCR, and TCRdb kept only the in-frame ones, dropping some. The sample includes approximately 92,000 clones, about 90% of them seen just once. This sequence was found in an adult in good health. The sample here was peripheral blood, taken on day 0 of AZD1222 vaccination. This chain connects TRBV5-1 to TRBJ2-7; no reliable D call. CDR3 residues: CASSLGPFNEQYF. In DNA, the CDR3 is TGCGCCAGCAGCTTGGGGCCGTTTAACGAGCAGTACTTC.